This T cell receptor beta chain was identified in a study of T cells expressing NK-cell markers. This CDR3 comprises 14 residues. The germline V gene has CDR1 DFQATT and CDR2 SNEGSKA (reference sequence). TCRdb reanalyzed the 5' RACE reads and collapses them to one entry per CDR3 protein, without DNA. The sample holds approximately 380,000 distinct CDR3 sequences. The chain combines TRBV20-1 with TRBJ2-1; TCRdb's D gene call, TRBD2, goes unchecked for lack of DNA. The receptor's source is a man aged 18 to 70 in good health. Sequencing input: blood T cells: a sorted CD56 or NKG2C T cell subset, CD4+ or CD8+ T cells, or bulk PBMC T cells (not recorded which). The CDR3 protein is CSELGPSGSSEQFF.